The 29 T cell receptor beta chains listed next were all sequenced from one sample in a study of blood T cell repertoires in COVID-19. Only in-frame clones appear in the TCRdb table, and some are missing; sequencing was by immunoSEQ multiplex PCR. The sample includes about 300,000 clones, over 85% of them seen just once. The specimen was peripheral blood. The source is a woman aged 30 to 39 with COVID-19, enrolled during active disease.

V and J are TRBV7-2 and TRBJ2-7; TRBD1 is a possible D gene (7 bases). Trimming shortened V by 5 bases and J by 5 bases, and 13 bases separated the two germline ends. The CDR3 sequence is 13 residues long. Germline V gives CDR1 SGHTA, CDR2 FQGNSA. CDR3 protein: CASSLRGRNEQYF. The CDR3 DNA follows: TGTGCCAGCAGCCTCAGGGGGAGGAACGAGCAGTACTTC.

A few counts support this clone. V and J are TRBV19 and TRBJ1-2, with a tentative D call TRBD1 (5 bases). Between the trimmed V and J ends, which lost 1 base and 5 bases, there was a span of 14 bases. The CDR3 totals 15 residues. Germline-derived CDR1 and CDR2 are LNHDA and SQIVND (reference sequence). This CDR3 reads CASSIVGRGRYGYTF. The CDR3 DNA follows: TGTGCCAGTAGTATAGTAGGAAGGGGTCGGTATGGCTACACCTTC.

The V gene is TRBV24-1, the J gene TRBJ1-2; TRBD1 aligns across 8 bases. Germline CDR1 is KGHDR and CDR2 is SFDVKD. V lost 10 bases to trimming and J lost 6 bases; unmatched junction nucleotides: 9. The CDR3 spans 13 residues. The DNA of the CDR3 is TGTGCCACTAACGGACAGGGAGAAGATGGCTACACCTTC. Translation: CATNGQGEDGYTF.

This clone appeared a few times. This chain links TRBV7-9 with TRBJ1-5, with D maybe TRBD1 (6 bases). The CDR3 runs to 15 residues. From germline, CDR1 is SEHNR and CDR2 FQNEAQ (reference sequence). Deletions cut 5 bases from V and 4 bases from J, with 15 bases between. CDR3 bases: TGTGCCAGCAGCATAAACAGGGACACGAATCAGCCCCAGCATTTT. Translation: CASSINRDTNQPQHF.

The chain carries TRBV24-1 and TRBJ2-2, with TRBD1 identical over 8 bases. In germline, CDR1 is KGHDR, CDR2 SFDVKD. V trimming: 9 bases; J trimming: 1 base; junction bases outside the gene matches: 0. This CDR3 spans 13 amino acids. In DNA, the CDR3 is TGTGCCACCGGGACAGGGAACACCGGGGAGCTGTTTTTT. It translates to CATGTGNTGELFF.

The genes are TRBV5-4 and TRBJ1-3; 8 bases match TRBD1. The CDR3 contains 15 residues. Trimming removed 3 bases from V and 2 bases from J; junction bases left unmatched: 4. Germline-derived CDR1 and CDR2 are SGHNT and YYREEE (reference sequence). CDR3 coding DNA: TGTGCCAGCAGCTCAGGACAGGGAACTGGAAACACCATATATTTT. It translates to CASSSGQGTGNTIYF. Filled out from reference TRBV5-4 and TRBJ1-3, the complete variable domain reads ETGVTQSPTHLIKTRGQQVTLRCSSQSGHNTVSWYQQALGQGPQFIFQYYREEENGRGNFPPRFSGLQFPNYSSELNVNALELDDSALYLCASSSGQGTGNTIYFGEGSWLTVV.

V gene TRBV27 combines with J gene TRBJ1-6; possibly TRBD1 for D (6 bases). Germline-derived CDR1 and CDR2 are MNHEY and SMNVEV (reference sequence). The CDR3 runs 17 residues. Trimming left V 3 bases short and J 6 bases short, with 18 bases between. CDR3 residues: CASSFGNSGRGNSPLHF. CDR3 DNA: TGTGCCAGCAGTTTTGGTAATTCAGGCAGGGGTAATTCACCCCTCCACTTT.

This sequence joins TRBV6-5 and TRBJ1-2, with D possibly being TRBD1 (5 bases). The V end lost 6 bases, the J end lost 6 bases, and 11 bases lay between the germline ends. The CDR3 loop spans 12 amino acids. Germline values: CDR1 MNHEY, CDR2 SVGAGI. The chain's CDR3 is CASSATEDGYTF. The CDR3 DNA reads as TGTGCCAGCAGCGCGACAGAGGATGGCTACACCTTC.

The chain recombines TRBV2 with TRBJ2-7; TRBD2 aligns across 13 bases. Losses at the gene ends were 7 bases for V and 0 bases for J; bases not matched to a gene: 15. CDR3 size: 19 residues. Per the germline V gene, CDR1 is SNHLY and CDR2 is FYNNEI. CDR3 nucleotide sequence: TGTGCCAGCATTCGGCAGAGACTAGCGGGGGGTGTGAGCTCCTACGAGCAGTACTTC. This sequence encodes CASIRQRLAGGVSSYEQYF.

The rearrangement links TRBV21-1 to TRBJ2-1; the DNA was not used to check the table's D call, TRBD2. TRBV21-1 is designated a pseudogene. CDR3 size: 16 residues. Here the CDR3 reads CASSKGPSGGYNEQFF. CDR3 coding DNA: TGTGCCAGCAGCAAAGGGCCTAGCGGGGGTTACAATGAGCAGTTCTTC.

V is TRBV30 and J is TRBJ1-6, with a possible D match to TRBD1 (5 bases). Trimming left V 1 base short and J 0 bases short, with 19 bases between. CDR1 and CDR2 (germline): GTSNPN, SVGIG (reference sequence). The CDR3 totals 19 residues. The CDR3: CAWSGRGGGQSSYNSPLHF. The CDR3 DNA reads as TGTGCCTGGAGTGGGAGGGGAGGAGGGCAAAGCTCCTATAATTCACCCCTCCACTTT.

The rearrangement links TRBV6-4 to TRBJ1-2, with TRBD1 identical over 9 bases. The V gene's germline CDR1 is MRHNA and CDR2 SNTAGT. The J segment lost 4 bases and the V segment lost 6 bases, leaving 12 bases of the junction unmatched. This CDR3 is 16 amino acids long. The CDR3 spells CASSVAGTGSAYGYTF. The DNA for the CDR3 is TGTGCCAGCAGCGTAGCCGGGACAGGGTCGGCCTATGGCTACACCTTC.

The V and J genes are TRBV27 and TRBJ1-1; weak D call: TRBD1 (5 bases). Per germline, CDR1 MNHEY and CDR2 SMNVEV (reference sequence). Between the trimmed V and J ends, which lost 3 bases and 1 base, there was a span of 9 bases. The CDR3 is 14 amino acids. The CDR3 loop is CASSLLGANTEAFF. CDR3 DNA sequence: TGTGCCAGCAGTTTGTTAGGGGCGAACACTGAAGCTTTCTTT.

The chain carries TRBV15 and TRBJ2-7; D perhaps matches TRBD2 (5 bases). This CDR3 comprises 13 residues. V was shortened by 8 bases and J by 5 bases, with 16 bases between the two germline ends. Germline CDR1 is LNHNV and CDR2 is YYDKDF (reference sequence). As DNA, the CDR3 is TGTGCCACCGGGATCTTGCGAGGGAACGAGCAGTACTTC. It codes for CATGILRGNEQYF. The whole variable domain, filled in from reference TRBV15 and TRBJ2-7, reads DAMVIQNPRYQVTQFGKPVTLSCSQTLNHNVMYWYQQKSSQAPKLLFHYYDKDFNNEADTPDNFQSRRPNTSFCFLDIRSPGLGDTAMYLCATGILRGNEQYFGPGTRLTVT.

The J gene is TRBJ1-3, the V gene TRBV7-9; maybe TRBD1 (6 bases). CDR3 size: 14 residues. Germline V gene lookup returns CDR1 SEHNR and CDR2 FQNEAQ (reference sequence). Trimming removed 6 bases at V and 4 bases at J, with 13 bases between. CDR3 DNA: TGTGCCAGCAGTTCGACAGGACAGGGAAACACCATATATTTT. Residues: CASSSTGQGNTIYF. Full variable domain (outside the CDR3, taken from reference TRBV7-9 and TRBJ1-3): DTGVSQNPRHKITKRGQNVTFRCDPISEHNRLYWYRQTLGQGPEFLTYFQNEAQLEKSRLLSDRFSAERPKGSFSTLEIQRTEQGDSAMYLCASSSTGQGNTIYFGEGSWLTVV.

The chain employs TRBV4-1 and TRBJ1-5; D is undetermined. Between the trimmed V and J ends, which lost 6 bases and 0 bases, there was a span of 12 bases. The CDR3 has 15 residues. CDR1 is MGHRA and CDR2 is YSYEKL in the germline V gene. The DNA for the CDR3 is TGCGCCAGCAGACGAGACTCGGTTAGCAATCAGCCCCAGCATTTT. Its translation: CASRRDSVSNQPQHF.

This clone came up once. This chain joins TRBV6-5 and TRBJ2-7, with 7 bases lining up with TRBD1. Germline V CDR1 and CDR2: MNHEY, SVGAGI. This CDR3 has 15 amino acids. V shed 5 bases, J shed 5 bases, and the junction held 12 bases outside the gene matches. CDR3 bases: TGTGCCAGCAGTAAAACATTAGAGGGGGCCGACGAGCAGTACGTC. Translated: CASSKTLEGADEQYV.

The chain recombines TRBV7-9 with TRBJ1-6, with 7 bases lining up with TRBD1. The germline gives CDR1 SEHNR, CDR2 FQNEAQ (reference sequence). The junction had 4 bases not matched to a gene; V was cut back by 0 bases and J by 5 bases. CDR3 length: 16 amino acids. CDR3 residues: CASSLAGTVNNSPLHF. In nucleotides, the CDR3 is TGTGCCAGCAGCTTAGCCGGGACAGTCAATAATTCACCCCTCCACTTT. Full variable domain (remainder filled in from reference TRBV7-9 and TRBJ1-6): DTGVSQNPRHKITKRGQNVTFRCDPISEHNRLYWYRQTLGQGPEFLTYFQNEAQLEKSRLLSDRFSAERPKGSFSTLEIQRTEQGDSAMYLCASSLAGTVNNSPLHFGNGTRLTVT.

The chain carries TRBV7-2 and TRBJ1-4, with a tentative D call TRBD1 (6 bases). Germline V gene sequence: CDR1 SGHTA, CDR2 FQGNSA. The CDR3 sequence is 15 residues long. V was trimmed by 6 bases and J by 4 bases, leaving 15 bases between them. The CDR3 DNA reads TGTGCCAGCAGGCCCGGAGGGGGGGTTAATGAAAAACTGTTTTTT. Its translation: CASRPGGGVNEKLFF.

The CDR3 loop reads CAISESSGIGNTEAFF. The CDR3 DNA sequence: TGTGCCATCAGTGAGTCGTCCGGGATAGGGAACACTGAAGCTTTCTTT. The rearrangement uses TRBV10-3 and TRBJ1-1; D remains unclear. The CDR3 extends over 16 amino acids. The V gene's germline CDR1 is ENHRY and CDR2 SYGVKD. V gave up 0 bases and J gave up 1 base, with 12 bases separating them.

The chain joins TRBV28 to TRBJ1-6; D gene unclear. Germline V gene data show CDR1 as MDHEN and CDR2 as SYDVKM. The length of the CDR3 is 13 residues. Trimming cost V 5 bases and J 9 bases, with 11 bases left between them. Here the CDR3 DNA reads TGTGCCAGCAGTCCCTTGGTCGGTTCACCCCTCCACTTT. Amino acids: CASSPLVGSPLHF. The full variable domain, in which reference TRBV28 and TRBJ1-6 provide the parts outside the CDR3, is DVKVTQSSRYLVKRTGEKVFLECVQDMDHENMFWYRQDPGLGLRLIYFSYDVKMKEKGDIPEGYSVSREKKERFSLILESASTNQTSMYLCASSPLVGSPLHFGNGTRLTVT.

The chain links TRBV28 to TRBJ2-4; 11 positions match TRBD1. The CDR3 sequence is 15 residues long. The V gene's germline CDR1 is MDHEN and CDR2 SYDVKM. V shed 3 bases and J 9 bases; nucleotides not matched to a gene: 7. The CDR3 region has the DNA TGTGCCAGCAGTTTGGGCGGGACAGGGGGAGCCATTCAGTACTTC. Its translation is CASSLGGTGGAIQYF. The variable domain in full, completed from reference TRBV28 and TRBJ2-4, reads DVKVTQSSRYLVKRTGEKVFLECVQDMDHENMFWYRQDPGLGLRLIYFSYDVKMKEKGDIPEGYSVSREKKERFSLILESASTNQTSMYLCASSLGGTGGAIQYFGAGTRLSVL.

This chain uses TRBV7-2 with TRBJ1-2; 9 bases align to TRBD1. The V gene end was trimmed by 6 bases and the J gene end by 4 bases; junction bases not matched to a gene: 6. Germline lookup yields CDR1 SGHTA and CDR2 FQGNSA. This CDR3 has 14 residues. CDR3 in DNA: TGTGCCAGCAGGTCTACAGGGGGCGCCTATGGCTACACCTTC. This gives the protein CASRSTGGAYGYTF.

This chain joins TRBV9 and TRBJ1-1; 9 bases line up with TRBD1. Unmatched junction bases numbered 8, after V lost 0 bases and J lost 5 bases. The CDR3 has 16 amino acids. Germline lookup yields CDR1 SGDLS and CDR2 YYNGEE. Here the CDR3 reads CASSVDRGTGLTEAFF. In DNA form, the CDR3 reads TGTGCCAGCAGCGTAGATAGAGGGACAGGGCTGACTGAAGCTTTCTTT.

This chain uses TRBV27 with TRBJ1-2; D not resolved. The CDR3 contains 16 residues. V was pared by 4 bases and J by 7 bases, with 22 bases between. Germline CDR1 is MNHEY and CDR2 is SMNVEV (reference sequence). CDR3 sequence: CASSSLNPGPSSGYTF. DNA for the CDR3: TGTGCCAGCAGTTCGCTAAACCCGGGTCCAAGTAGTGGCTACACCTTC.

This clone was counted once. This sequence joins TRBV9 and TRBJ2-5, with D perhaps TRBD1 (6 bases). The V gene's germline CDR1 is SGDLS and CDR2 YYNGEE. The CDR3 covers 18 residues. With 0 bases removed from V and 3 bases from J, the gap between germline ends came to 21 bases. The CDR3 bases are TGTGCCAGCAGCGTAGCATTGGGGGCTCAGGGGCGGAAAGAGACCCAGTACTTC. Protein sequence: CASSVALGAQGRKETQYF. Filled out from reference TRBV9 and TRBJ2-5, the complete variable domain reads DSGVTQTPKHLITATGQRVTLRCSPRSGDLSVYWYQQSLDQGLQFLIQYYNGEERAKGNILERFSAQQFPDLHSELNLSSLELGDSALYFCASSVALGAQGRKETQYFGPGTRLLVL.

The chain links TRBV5-4 to TRBJ2-3; D perhaps matches TRBD1 (6 bases). The CDR3 runs to 16 residues. Germline CDR1 reads SGHNT; CDR2 reads YYREEE (reference sequence). The V and J ends lost 3 bases and 4 bases respectively, with 18 bases between them. The CDR3 coding sequence is TGTGCCAGCAGCTCGCAGGGGAGAAGTGATGCAGATACGCAGTATTTT. This sequence encodes CASSSQGRSDADTQYF.

This clone was seen a single time. This chain connects TRBV7-2 to TRBJ2-3, with 12 bases aligning to TRBD2. CDR1 and CDR2 (germline): SGHTA, FQGNSA. Trimming removed 3 bases from V and 2 bases from J; junction bases left unmatched: 12. This CDR3 comprises 19 residues. As DNA, the CDR3 is TGTGCCAGCAGCTTTGTTCTAGCGGGGGGGAGTAGGGACACAGATACGCAGTATTTT. Protein: CASSFVLAGGSRDTDTQYF.

The rearrangement joins TRBV2 to TRBJ1-1; 10 positions match TRBD1. The junction had 6 bases not matched to a gene; V was cut back by 6 bases and J by 8 bases. Germline CDR1 SNHLY, CDR2 FYNNEI. CDR3 length: 13 amino acids. The CDR3 bases are TGTGCCAGCAGCGGGGACAGGGGATTAGAAGCTTTCTTT. Translation: CASSGDRGLEAFF.